The sequence of this T cell receptor beta chain was determined in a study of CD8+CD57+ T cells in acquired aplastic anemia listed by TCRdb under 2018. Context from the whole study: Extracted DNA from sorted CD4+ and CD8+ cells averaged 3.2 ug, ranging from roughly 0.17 to 30 ug. For healthy donor samples, the average read count was about 10.8 million for CD4+ cells and around 12 million for CD8+ cells. Study-level results and caveats: Some 31 CD8+ CDR3 sequences were shared between patients and controls but appeared highly expressed in patients and within their immunodominant clones. Patients and healthy controls showed no significant difference in CD8+ Simpson's diversity (P=0.060).

TCR beta VDJ combination and CDR3 sequence profiling used genomic DNA as the template. TCR repertoire sequencing was run on an Illumina HiSeq 2000. Per the original workflow: Repertoires were assessed using TRBV/TRBJ rearrangement plots, CDR3 size and DJ length profiles, and Simpson's diversity index. Whichever DNA sequence was most abundant in the deep sequencing data was defined as the immunodominant clone. CDR3 amino acid sequences were screened for sharing across subjects and compared with published repertoires and the VDJdb database. TCRdb reanalyzed the raw reads on its own, using fastp at Q25 for trimming and MiXCR for clone calling, and kept in-frame beta chains. Each entry is one CDR3 protein sequence, shown with its most common DNA and genes. TCRdb's processing, not the authors', yielded these V and J calls. The sample table holds 200,000 to 250,000 distinct CDR3 sequences, of which roughly 33% were seen once. The ten biggest clones cover about 1.1% of the sample.

The V and J ends are trimmed by 5 bases and 8 bases, leaving 15 bases between them. The CDR3 has 12 amino acids, counting the end cysteine and phenylalanine. The retained sequence is limited to the CDR3, 36 bases, with the frame set at the first base. CDR1 and CDR2 (DFQATT, SNEGSKA) derive from the germline V gene (reference sequence). This clonotype was seen at least ten times. Its antigen is not yet known. Nothing much larger sits one base from this clone, and base qualities are not available. In this study, sorted CD4+ and CD8+ T cells from the blood of healthy subjects and of severe aplastic anemia patients had their TCR repertoires deep-sequenced. Ficoll-Paque density gradient centrifugation was used to isolate peripheral blood mononuclear cells. Before DNA extraction, CD4+ and CD8+ T cells were sorted with FACS or magnetic beads.

Sequenced material: sorted CD4+, CD8+, or CD8+CD57+ T cells (not recorded which) from PBMCs. The sequence came from a human donor in good health, serving as a control. Recombination joined TRBV20-1 with TRBJ1-2, and possibly TRBD1, on 6 matching bases. In nucleotide form, the sequence is TGCAGTGCTCTGAGCACAGGGTACGGCTACACCTTC. This sequence encodes CSALSTGYGYTF.